Presented here are 8 T cell receptor beta chains from one specimen sequenced in a study of T cells in Graves' hyperthyroidism and ophthalmopathy. Amplified TCR beta CDR3 regions came from RNA transcripts. The study used the HTBI primer set for a first-round RT-PCR of the TCR CDR3. TCRdb reprocessed the multiplex PCR reads with MiXCR, giving one entry per CDR3 protein. The data hold 350,000 or so distinct CDR3 sequences, with 20% to 25% observed a single time. The material sequenced was blood. The receptors come from a woman in her 50s with Graves' hyperthyroidism.

This clonotype was recorded many times. The chain joins TRBV27 to TRBJ2-7; TRBD2 agrees at 11 bases. After removal of 4 bases from V and 6 bases from J, the junction contained 11 bases not matched to a gene. Looked up from germline, CDR1 is MNHEY and CDR2 is SMNVEV (reference sequence). The CDR3 is 16 residues long. Here the CDR3 DNA reads TGTGCCAGCAGTTCCCGGGGTAGCGGGAGGGTTGGCGAGCAGTACTTC. Amino acid sequence: CASSSRGSGRVGEQYF.

The chain is built from TRBV12-3 or TRBV12-4 and TRBJ1-5, with a weak D call TRBD1 (6 bases). Trimming left V 5 bases short and J 0 bases short, with 8 bases between. The CDR3 consists of 14 residues. The CDR3 loop reads CASSTGFSNQPQHF. The CDR3 region has the DNA TGTGCCAGCAGTACAGGGTTTAGCAATCAGCCCCAGCATTTT.

This clonotype was seen ten or more times. This rearrangement joins TRBV5-8 to TRBJ1-1; possible D gene TRBD1, 6 bases. V lost 5 bases, J lost 0 bases, and 8 bases lay in between. Germline CDR1 reads SGHTS; CDR2 reads YDEGEE. CDR3 size: 13 residues. CDR3 region: CASSRQVNTEAFF. CDR3 DNA sequence: TGTGCCAGCAGTCGACAGGTGAACACTGAAGCTTTCTTT.

This clonotype appeared a few times. The V gene is TRBV6-1, the J gene TRBJ2-2; the match to TRBD1 covers 9 bases. The length of the CDR3 is 15 residues. CDR1 and CDR2 (germline): MNHNS, SASEGT. J was trimmed by 6 bases and V by 6 bases; bases with no gene match: 8. The CDR3 DNA is TGTGCCAGCAGGGGGACAGGGCGGGGGCCCGGGGAGCTGTTTTTT. Translation gives CASRGTGRGPGELFF.

The chain uses TRBV28 and TRBJ1-3; 7 nucleotides match TRBD1. The germline V gene has CDR1 MDHEN and CDR2 SYDVKM. V gave up 1 base and J gave up 4 bases; unmatched junction bases: 4. The CDR3 contains 15 residues. CDR3 residues: CASSLYDRVGNTIYF. CDR3 bases: TGTGCCAGCAGTTTATACGACAGGGTGGGAAACACCATATATTTT.

This clonotype was counted ten times or more. The rearrangement links TRBV7-2 to TRBJ1-5; perhaps TRBD1 as D (5 bases). CDR3 length: 14 amino acids. CDR1 and CDR2 (germline): SGHTA, FQGNSA. V was shortened by 0 bases and J by 5 bases, with 8 bases between the two germline ends. The CDR3 spells CASSLAGVHQPQHF. The CDR3 nucleotides read TGTGCCAGCAGCTTAGCAGGGGTGCATCAGCCCCAGCATTTT.

This chain links TRBV9 with TRBJ1-3; the D is unclear. The germline V gene has CDR1 SGDLS and CDR2 YYNGEE. This CDR3 has 14 amino acids. Trimming pared 0 bases from V and 3 bases from J, leaving 7 bases between. CDR3 in amino acids: CASSVAGYGNTIYF. The CDR3 DNA is TGTGCCAGCAGCGTAGCGGGGTATGGAAACACCATATATTTT.

This clonotype was picked up many times. The J gene is TRBJ2-2, the V gene TRBV6-1; TRBD1 or TRBD2 may be the D gene (5 bases each). Germline-derived CDR1 and CDR2 are MNHNS and SASEGT. V dropped 5 bases and J dropped 5 bases, with 15 bases sitting between them. The length of the CDR3 is 15 residues. This CDR3 is CASSTSGSWTGELFF. CDR3 sequence (DNA): TGTGCCAGCAGTACCTCAGGGAGCTGGACCGGGGAGCTGTTTTTT.